This passage covers 25 T cell receptor beta chains from one sample sequenced in a study of response to subunit inactivated influenza vaccine. TCRdb re-derived calls from the RT-PCR reads in MiXCR, one entry per CDR3 protein. Here the sample spans about 170,000 distinct CDR3 sequences, about 12% being singletons. The same data also contributed to another study, on T cells expressing NK-cell markers. That study reports: Synthesis of TCR beta cDNA relied on 5'RACE template switching carrying UMIs.

Sample: CD8+ T cells sorted from PBMCs, taken less than 13 days after vaccination. Source of these receptors: a man aged 50 to 60 who received an inactivated influenza vaccine.

The V gene is TRBV15, the J gene TRBJ1-1; D possibly corresponds to TRBD1 (5 bases). V was trimmed by 1 base and J by 2 bases, leaving 11 bases between them. CDR1 is LNHNV, CDR2 YYDKDF, per germline (reference sequence). The CDR3 consists of 15 residues. The DNA of the CDR3 is TGTGCCACCAGCAGAGCTGGGGGTCGAAACACTGAAGCTTTCTTT. It yields the protein CATSRAGGRNTEAFF.

This clonotype came up a few times. This sequence joins TRBV2 and TRBJ2-5; D gene uncertain. CDR3 length: 14 residues. Germline V CDR1 and CDR2: SNHLY, FYNNEI. V shed 4 bases and J shed 2 bases, with 11 bases lying between them. CDR3: CASSVPAIQETQYF. Here the CDR3 DNA reads TGTGCCAGCAGTGTTCCAGCAATACAAGAGACCCAGTACTTC.

This clonotype was observed many times. The chain has TRBV7-9 and TRBJ2-5; D is ambiguous. The CDR3 runs to 16 residues. Trimming took off 4 bases at V and 4 bases at J, with 19 bases between the two ends. Germline assignment: CDR1 SEHNR and CDR2 FQNEAQ (reference sequence). CDR3 region: CASSSLVLGPRETQYF. CDR3 DNA sequence: TGTGCCAGCAGCTCACTTGTTCTGGGCCCGAGAGAGACCCAGTACTTC.

CDR3 nucleotides: TGTGCCACCAGCAGCGCATCTACGGCCTATGGCTACACCTTC. The encoded protein is CATSSASTAYGYTF. The chain joins TRBV15 to TRBJ1-2; D ambiguous. The ends were cut back, 3 bases at V and 4 bases at J, with 12 bases in the middle. Germline CDR1 reads LNHNV; CDR2 reads YYDKDF (reference sequence). The CDR3 extends over 14 amino acids. Looking up the rest from reference TRBV15 and TRBJ1-2 gives the full variable domain: DAMVIQNPRYQVTQFGKPVTLSCSQTLNHNVMYWYQQKSSQAPKLLFHYYDKDFNNEADTPDNFQSRRPNTSFCFLDIRSPGLGDTAMYLCATSSASTAYGYTFGSGTRLTVV.

The V and J genes are TRBV5-4 and TRBJ2-7; a weak D match, TRBD2 (5 bases). The germline CDR1 and CDR2 sequences are SGHNT and YYREEE (reference sequence). Trimming removed 8 bases at V and 5 bases at J, with 14 bases between. The CDR3 runs 12 residues. CDR3 in DNA: TGTGCCAGTAAAGCCAGCGGTAACGAGCAGTACTTC. This codes for CASKASGNEQYF.

This chain links TRBV7-9 with TRBJ1-2; tentative D call: TRBD1 (5 bases). The CDR3 contains 14 residues. Trimming removed 5 bases at V and 6 bases at J, with 16 bases between. The germline V gene has CDR1 SEHNR and CDR2 FQNEAQ (reference sequence). The DNA of the CDR3 is TGTGCCAGCAGCACAAGGGCACAGGCGAATGGCTACACCTTC. Protein: CASSTRAQANGYTF.

This chain links TRBV5-1 with TRBJ2-3; D ambiguous. The germline V gene encodes CDR1 SGHRS and CDR2 YFSETQ. Trimming removed 4 bases at V and 2 bases at J, with 11 bases between. The CDR3 extends over 14 amino acids. The CDR3 nucleotides are TGCGCCAGCAGCCTGAAGGCGGCCACAGATACGCAGTATTTT. This encodes CASSLKAATDTQYF.

The J gene is TRBJ2-3, the V gene TRBV5-4; perhaps TRBD2 as D (5 bases). The CDR3 covers 14 residues. CDR1 and CDR2 (germline): SGHNT, YYREEE (reference sequence). V was cut by 2 bases and J by 4 bases, with 11 bases left in between. The CDR3 nucleotides read TGTGCCAGCAGCTTCCGGGGTGGGGCAGATACGCAGTATTTT. It specifies CASSFRGGADTQYF.

This clonotype came up a few times. V and J are TRBV7-6 and TRBJ2-3; D is unresolved. V lost 1 base, J lost 3 bases, and 5 bases lay in between. CDR3 length equals 13 residues. Germline CDR1 SGHVS, CDR2 FNYEAQ. CDR3 sequence (DNA): TGTGCCAGCAGCTTAGAAGGAACAGATACGCAGTATTTT. Amino acid sequence: CASSLEGTDTQYF.

This clonotype was seen at least ten times. The CDR3 nucleotides are TGCAGCGTCGACGGGTTGGGGAACCAGCCTAGCACAGATACGCAGTATTTT. This gives the protein CSVDGLGNQPSTDTQYF. V is TRBV29-1 and J is TRBJ2-3; D gene ambiguous. CDR1 and CDR2 (germline): SQVTM, ANQGSEA. V dropped 6 bases and J dropped 0 bases, with 22 bases sitting between them. The CDR3 is 17 amino acids.

V and J are TRBV7-9 and TRBJ2-7, with TRBD1 matching 7 bases. Per germline, CDR1 SEHNR and CDR2 FQNEAQ (reference sequence). The trim removed 4 bases at V and 2 bases at J, leaving 8 bases unmatched. The CDR3 extends over 15 amino acids. The CDR3 loop is CASSSPGQKPYEQYF. The CDR3 region has the DNA TGTGCCAGCAGCTCTCCGGGACAGAAACCCTACGAGCAGTACTTC.

The V and J genes are TRBV25-1 and TRBJ2-2, with D unclear. Germline assignment: CDR1 MGHDK and CDR2 SYGVNS. Trimming removed 5 bases at V and 6 bases at J, with 7 bases between. The CDR3 sequence is 12 residues long. The DNA of the CDR3 is TGTGCCAGCAGTACCACACCCGGGGAGCTGTTTTTT. Its translation is CASSTTPGELFF.

This clonotype was counted only a few times. This sequence joins TRBV5-1 and TRBJ2-7; D unresolved. Germline V gene lookup returns CDR1 SGHRS and CDR2 YFSETQ. V dropped 0 bases and J dropped 5 bases, with 9 bases sitting between them. This CDR3 comprises 13 residues. CDR3 in amino acids: CASSLGTRHEQYF. CDR3 nucleotides: TGCGCCAGCAGCTTGGGGACCAGACACGAGCAGTACTTC.

This clonotype was observed many times. V usage is TRBV27 and J usage is TRBJ2-7; D ambiguous. Per the germline V gene, CDR1 is MNHEY and CDR2 is SMNVEV (reference sequence). The CDR3 totals 13 residues. V was shortened by 3 bases and J by 7 bases, with 13 bases between the two germline ends. The CDR3 loop is CASSFPGGFEQYF. The DNA for the CDR3 is TGTGCCAGCAGTTTCCCGGGTGGCTTTGAGCAGTACTTC.

In this sample, this clonotype turned up many times. The V gene is TRBV29-1, the J gene TRBJ2-5; 9 bases align to TRBD1. After removal of 7 bases from V and 5 bases from J, the junction contained 8 bases not matched to a gene. In germline, CDR1 is SQVTM, CDR2 ANQGSEA. The CDR3 runs 13 residues. CDR3 DNA: TGCAGCGCACGGACAGGGGAATGGGAGACCCAGTACTTC. It encodes CSARTGEWETQYF.

The rearrangement links TRBV28 to TRBJ2-3, with 9 bases that match TRBD1. With V trimmed by 1 base and J by 2 bases, 7 bases remained unmatched. Germline lookup yields CDR1 MDHEN and CDR2 SYDVKM. CDR3 length equals 17 residues. This chain's CDR3 is CASSLSGTGKDTDTQYF. The CDR3 region has the DNA TGTGCCAGCAGTTTATCCGGGACAGGGAAAGACACAGATACGCAGTATTTT.

Only a few counts were recorded for this clonotype. The rearrangement uses TRBV6-1 and TRBJ2-7; TRBD2 matches 10 bases. This CDR3 is 14 amino acids long. V gave up 6 bases and J gave up 3 bases; unmatched junction bases: 5. Germline V CDR1 and CDR2: MNHNS, SASEGT. The CDR3 here is CASSRASGGYEQYF. In nucleotides, the CDR3 is TGTGCCAGCAGCCGGGCTAGCGGGGGCTACGAGCAGTACTTC.

The rearrangement joins TRBV25-1 to TRBJ1-2; D remains unclear. V lost 6 bases and J lost 4, with 3 bases in between. This CDR3 is 10 amino acids long. CDR1 is MGHDK, CDR2 SYGVNS, per germline. The CDR3 here is CASRGYGYTF. The CDR3 nucleotides read TGTGCCAGCAGGGGCTATGGCTACACCTTC.

This clonotype showed up just a few times. The V and J genes are TRBV9 and TRBJ2-7; 10 bases match TRBD1. The trim removed 4 bases at V and 1 base at J, leaving 8 bases unmatched. The germline CDR1 and CDR2 sequences are SGDLS and YYNGEE. This CDR3 comprises 16 residues. Here the CDR3 reads CASSSSRDRGSYEQYF. The CDR3 region has the DNA TGTGCCAGCAGCTCAAGCCGGGACAGGGGTTCCTACGAGCAGTACTTC.

V and J are TRBV7-2 and TRBJ2-7, with D tentatively TRBD1 or TRBD2 (5 bases each). V gave up 4 bases and J gave up 6 bases, with 22 bases separating them. The germline V gene has CDR1 SGHTA and CDR2 FQGNSA. The CDR3 sequence is 16 residues long. The CDR3 DNA follows: TGTGCCAGCAGCTCATACCTATCCGGGACCCCCCGCGAGCAGTACTTC. As protein: CASSSYLSGTPREQYF.

This clonotype was observed a few times. The gene calls are TRBV29-1 and TRBJ2-7; 11 bases agree with TRBD2. This CDR3 has 16 residues. Trimming cost V 1 base and J 2 bases; bases outside gene matches: 7. Germline V gene sequence: CDR1 SQVTM, CDR2 ANQGSEA. This CDR3 reads CSVEGASGRYAYEQYF. The CDR3 coding sequence is TGCAGCGTTGAAGGAGCTAGCGGGAGGTATGCCTACGAGCAGTACTTC.

In this sample, this clonotype turned up a few times. CDR3 sequence reads: CASSPGLAAGELFF. CDR3 nucleotides: TGTGCCAGCAGCCCGGGACTAGCAGCCGGGGAGCTGTTTTTT. The chain carries TRBV28 and TRBJ2-2; 9 bases align to TRBD2. Germline CDR1 is MDHEN and CDR2 is SYDVKM. The CDR3 sequence is 14 residues long. The junction had 5 bases not matched to a gene; V was cut back by 6 bases and J by 6 bases.

There are a few counts of this clonotype. This chain joins TRBV6-2 or TRBV6-3 and TRBJ2-1, with 7 bases fitting TRBD2. This CDR3 spans 15 amino acids. J gave up 6 bases and V 8 bases, and 13 bases lay outside the gene matches. CDR1 and CDR2 (germline): MNHEY, SVGEGT. The chain's CDR3 is CASSEWEGASNEQFF. CDR3 sequence (DNA): TGTGCCAGCTCGGAGTGGGAGGGAGCCTCCAATGAGCAGTTCTTC.

This clonotype was seen many times. CDR3 loop: CASSLPGSVEQFF. DNA for the CDR3: TGCGCCAGCAGCTTGCCTGGGTCGGTCGAGCAGTTCTTC. The chain has TRBV5-1 and TRBJ2-1; D gene unclear. Germline CDR1 reads SGHRS; CDR2 reads YFSETQ. V dropped 1 base and J dropped 10 bases, with 12 bases sitting between them. CDR3 length: 13 residues.

The sample holds a few counts of this clonotype. J is TRBJ2-7 and V is TRBV20-1; possibly TRBD1 or TRBD2 for D (5 bases each). The V gene's germline CDR1 is DFQATT and CDR2 SNEGSKA (reference sequence). The CDR3 runs 15 residues. With 2 bases removed from V and 5 bases from J, the gap between germline ends came to 19 bases. The CDR3 reads CSARPPGTALHEQYF. The CDR3 DNA is TGCAGTGCTAGACCTCCCGGGACGGCCCTGCACGAGCAGTACTTC.